The sequence of this T cell receptor (beta chain) was determined in a study of blood T cell repertoires in COVID-19 (TCRdb year 2020). Some background on the complete study: Samples covering the acute and convalescent phases of COVID-19 were provided by collaborators in the United States, Italy and Spain. The prospective study material was composed of cDNA or gDNA derived from T cells, B-cell-depleted T cells, or PBMCs. Deeply sampled blood TCRbeta repertoires from subjects exposed to, actively infected with, or recovered from COVID-19 were included in the dataset. The repertoires were released in a freely available public database meant as a resource for research on the immune response to SARS-CoV-2. Samples came from the ongoing ImmuneRACE study (first 160 participants) plus 1,254 subjects from 6 global collaborators. Nearly every sample came with metadata listing a de-identified subject ID, COVID-19 status, age in years and sex. Where available, HLA class I and class II types were obtained from metadata supplied by the sample provider rather than from assay-based typing. Results the study describes overall, beyond this receptor: How much clinical and demographic metadata was included differed by source and by participant, and the metadata was provided uncurated.

With regard to this clone: Its antigen is not yet known. Base qualities are missing; no much larger clone stands one base away.

Whole blood was collected in K2EDTA tubes by collaborating institutions according to the institutions' own protocols. For TCRbeta analysis, collaborator samples were shipped as frozen whole blood, as isolated PBMCs, or as DNA extracted from either sample type. TCRbeta CDR3 regions were amplified from genomic DNA by means of the immunoSEQ Assay, a bias-controlled multiplex PCR. In the paper's pipeline: Within the assay, amplification of reference gene primers was used to estimate how many nucleated cells each sample contained. To quantify the absolute abundance of each unique TCRbeta CDR3 rearrangement, sequence reads were collapsed and filtered. For each sample, productive Simpson clonality was calculated as the square root of Simpson's diversity index over productive rearrangements. The clones in this table, taken by TCRdb from immuneACCESS, are in-frame only. Not every clone is retained; where verified, under half of the shortfall comes from an unresolved V gene, and the cause of the rest is unknown. The V and J calls and the clone size are those of that table, but D and trimming were determined from the DNA. The sample table records tens of thousands of clones; 83% of these occur just once. Around 27% of the sample goes to the ten largest clones.

Sequences SGHAT (CDR1) and FQDESV (CDR2) are obtained from the germline V gene (reference sequence). The CDR3 sequence holds 14 residues, the cysteine and phenylalanine included. Kept here is only the CDR3 DNA, which spans 42 bases and is read in frame from base 1. Trimming leaves V shorter by 5 bases and J shorter by 7 bases, with the junction holding 7 bases beyond the gene matches. Input material: peripheral blood. This sequence uses TRBV11-1 and TRBJ2-1; TRBD2 matches 8 bases in the middle. The receptor was derived from a woman of 80 years or more with acute or convalescent COVID-19. The CDR3 loop reads CASSVTSGENEQFF. The base sequence is TGTGCCAGCAGCGTTACTAGCGGAGAGAATGAGCAGTTCTTC.